The clone carrying this TCR beta chain was seen ten or more times. This sample stems from a study of regulatory T cells in long-lasting Graves disease. Study as a whole: For under 3 months, newly diagnosed Graves' patients had been taking antithyroid drugs.

Trimming left V 6 bases short and J 1 base short, with 13 bases between. Germline CDR1 and CDR2: MNHNS and SASEGT. This CDR3 contains 14 residues. Relying on iRepertoire HTBI primers and Arm-PCR of CDR3 regions, the team built TCR beta libraries. MiXCR, run by TCRdb on the multiplex PCR reads, gives a single entry per CDR3 protein. The sample shows about 220,000 distinct CDR3 sequences, roughly 19% of them seen only once. The sample's time point: newly diagnosed GD, antithyroid drugs for less than 3 months. Construction of the TCR library relied on RNA isolated from PBMCs. The collection involved drawing around 10 milliliters of peripheral blood into EDTA tubes. These data also featured in a second study, about T cells in Graves' hyperthyroidism and ophthalmopathy. That report adds: Ophthalmopathy could be told apart from stable hyperthyroidism with a 13 V-J model.

The receptor was derived from a woman aged 30 to 39 with Graves disease. The sample in question was peripheral blood mononuclear cells (PBMCs), obtained at new diagnosis, from a patient treated with antithyroid drugs. The gene calls are TRBV6-1 and TRBJ2-7, with D uncertain. The CDR3 DNA reads as TGTGCCAGCAGGGCCACCGCGGCGTCCTACGAGCAGTACTTC. This sequence encodes CASRATAASYEQYF.